These 22 T cell receptor beta chains were sequenced from one sample in a study of identical twins (dated by TCRdb to about 2016). The method behind the library was 5' RACE. Sequencing relied on an Illumina HiSeq 2000. TCRdb passed the public sequencing reads through fastp at Q25 and MiXCR, retaining productive beta sequences. Here each entry gathers all rows of one CDR3 protein and keeps the most common genes and DNA. The sample contains a few hundred thousand distinct CDR3 sequences, just under 10% of them found a single time. In total, the top ten clones hold roughly 3% of the sample. The sample was also linked to a second study, of yellow fever vaccine responses in identical twins.

The sample comprised PBMCs. These TCRs come from a woman aged 18-29 years in good health.

This clonotype came up a few times. The chain joins TRBV5-5 to TRBJ2-7; a possible D gene is TRBD1 (6 bases). The germline gives CDR1 SGHKS, CDR2 YYEKEE (reference sequence). The ends were cut back, 3 bases at V and 6 bases at J, with 13 bases in the middle. There are 13 residues in the CDR3. The CDR3 region has the DNA TGTGCCAGCAGCTCTGGACAGACCCCCGAGCAGTACTTC. Its translation is CASSSGQTPEQYF.

This sequence joins TRBV7-6 and TRBJ2-2; possible D gene TRBD2, 5 bases. Per the germline V gene, CDR1 is SGHVS and CDR2 is FNYEAQ. Trimming removed 4 bases at V and 7 bases at J, with 19 bases between. This CDR3 is 16 amino acids long. Here the CDR3 reads CASSSRSSGTSGELFF. Here the CDR3 DNA reads TGTGCCAGCAGCTCCCGGTCCTCTGGCACTAGCGGGGAGCTGTTTTTT.

Regarding this clonotype: One end of the junction is discordant with germline, which a read error may explain. The rearrangement uses TRBV2 and TRBJ1-1; no reliable D call. Germline V gene lookup returns CDR1 SNHLY and CDR2 FYNNEI. The CDR3 consists of 11 residues. CDR3 region: CTSSVGREAFF. The DNA for the CDR3 is TGTACCAGCAGTGTTGGAAGAGAAGCTTTCTTT.

The V and J genes are TRBV10-3 and TRBJ2-3; 7 bases are shared with TRBD2. CDR1 is ENHRY, CDR2 SYGVKD, per germline. Trimming removed 10 bases from V and 0 bases from J; junction bases left unmatched: 10. The CDR3 spans 15 residues. The CDR3 bases are TGTGCCACCCGGGGGGTCACCGGGAGCACAGATACGCAGTATTTT. Encoded protein: CATRGVTGSTDTQYF.

To note about this clonotype: A read error may be the cause here, since a much bigger clone is one base away. The rearrangement uses TRBV7-2 and TRBJ2-7; maybe TRBD1 (6 bases). V lost 5 bases to trimming and J lost 4 bases, with 12 bases between them. From germline, CDR1 is SGHTA and CDR2 FQGNSA. The CDR3 runs to 13 residues. This CDR3 is CASSPQGQYEQYF. The CDR3, as DNA: TGTGCCAGCAGCCCACAGGGCCAGTACGAGCAGTACTTC.

The table lists this clonotype with a few counts. The chain couples TRBV29-1 to TRBJ1-2, with 7 nucleotides matching TRBD1. The CDR3 contains 12 residues. Germline assignment: CDR1 SQVTM and CDR2 ANQGSEA. V dropped 6 bases and J dropped 8; count of bases not matched to a gene: 9. In DNA form, the CDR3 reads TGCAGCGTAGGGACAGTTGACCCGGGCTACACCTTC. Protein product: CSVGTVDPGYTF.

This clonotype has at least ten counts. V and J are TRBV4-3 and TRBJ2-1; 16 positions match TRBD2. The V gene's germline CDR1 is LGHNA and CDR2 YSLEER. This CDR3 spans 17 amino acids. J was trimmed by 10 bases and V by 8 bases; bases with no gene match: 14. The CDR3: CASFPSGTSGRAREQFF. Written as DNA, the CDR3 is TGCGCCAGCTTCCCCTCCGGGACTAGCGGGAGGGCTAGGGAGCAGTTCTTC.

The V gene is TRBV27, the J gene TRBJ2-5, with 10 bases aligning to TRBD1. Germline loops: CDR1 MNHEY, CDR2 SMNVEV (reference sequence). CDR3 length: 16 residues. Trimming removed 5 bases from V and 5 bases from J; junction bases left unmatched: 11. CDR3 bases: TGTGCCAGCAGTGCATCGGGACAGGGGCTTTCTGAGACCCAGTACTTC. Translating gives CASSASGQGLSETQYF.

This clonotype was recorded a few times. The chain has TRBV30 and TRBJ2-3; D unresolved. In germline, CDR1 is GTSNPN, CDR2 SVGIG (reference sequence). The V end was cut by 0 bases, the J end by 4 bases, with 8 bases between. The CDR3 is 13 amino acids. CDR3 sequence (DNA): TGTGCCTGGAGTGTATGGGTGGCAGATACGCAGTATTTT. Translating it yields CAWSVWVADTQYF.

This clonotype was seen only a few times. V usage is TRBV6-2 or TRBV6-3 and J usage is TRBJ2-7, with a possible D match to TRBD2 (6 bases). This CDR3 has 13 amino acids. V shed 6 bases and J shed 3 bases, with 12 bases lying between them. Per germline, CDR1 MNHEY and CDR2 SVGEGT. The CDR3 DNA sequence: TGTGCCAGCAGGGGGAGGACAAGCTACGAGCAGTACTTC. Amino acids: CASRGRTSYEQYF.

This clonotype was picked up a small number of times. The chain combines TRBV5-8 with TRBJ2-4, with 10 bases identical to TRBD2. J lost 9 bases, V lost 4 bases, and 7 bases had no gene match. Germline V CDR1 and CDR2: SGHTS, YDEGEE. The CDR3 consists of 14 residues. The CDR3 nucleotides are TGTGCCAGCAGCGAAAGGACTAGCGGAACCATTCAGTACTTC. This gives the protein CASSERTSGTIQYF.

This clonotype was observed a few times. V gene TRBV7-2 combines with J gene TRBJ1-4, with D possibly TRBD1 on 5 matching bases. V lost 4 bases to trimming and J lost 6 bases, with 15 bases between them. CDR3 length: 15 residues. Looked up from germline, CDR1 is SGHTA and CDR2 is FQGNSA. CDR3 DNA: TGTGCCAGCAGCTCCCAGGGTGGTTGGTATGAAAAACTGTTTTTT. Its translation: CASSSQGGWYEKLFF. The variable domain in full, completed from reference TRBV7-2 and TRBJ1-4, reads GAGVSQSPSNKVTEKGKDVELRCDPISGHTALYWYRQSLGQGLEFLIYFQGNSAPDKSGLPSDRFSAERTGGSVSTLTIQRTQQEDSAVYLCASSSQGGWYEKLFFGSGTQLSVL.

This clonotype was seen more than once but under ten times. The J gene is TRBJ2-5, the V gene TRBV11-2; TRBD2 aligns across 10 bases. With 5 bases clipped from V and 5 bases from J, the junction kept 17 bases outside the gene matches. Looked up from germline, CDR1 is SGHAT and CDR2 is FQNNGV. There are 18 residues in the CDR3. In nucleotides, the CDR3 is TGTGCCAGCAGCCCACAACTAGCGGGGCTGGGGGCGGCGGAGACCCAGTACTTC. Amino acids: CASSPQLAGLGAAETQYF.

V gene TRBV19 combines with J gene TRBJ2-7, with 7 bases identical to TRBD2. This CDR3 contains 13 residues. Looked up from germline, CDR1 is LNHDA and CDR2 is SQIVND (reference sequence). J gave up 2 bases and V 4 bases, and 2 bases lay outside the gene matches. This CDR3 is CASSTSGTYEQYF. For the CDR3, the DNA is TGTGCCAGTAGTACTAGCGGAACCTACGAGCAGTACTTC.

The gene calls are TRBV21-1 and TRBJ2-7. TRBV21-1 is a documented pseudogene. This CDR3 spans 14 amino acids. The CDR3 sequence is CASSTQAQSYEQYF. The CDR3, as DNA: TGTGCCAGCAGCACCCAAGCGCAGTCCTACGAGCAGTACTTC.

This clonotype was observed a few times. The rearrangement joins TRBV5-1 to TRBJ2-5; D is undetermined. V gave up 4 bases and J gave up 2 bases, with 12 bases separating them. This CDR3 has 14 residues. Germline CDR1 reads SGHRS; CDR2 reads YFSETQ. Here the CDR3 reads CASSPLIAQETQYF. CDR3 DNA sequence: TGCGCCAGCAGCCCCCTAATAGCTCAAGAGACCCAGTACTTC.

This clonotype appeared many times. The V call is TRBV6-1, the J call TRBJ2-1; D is undetermined. The CDR3 is 14 amino acids. The V gene lost 10 bases and the J gene lost 4 bases, with 17 bases spanning the gap. Germline CDR1 is MNHNS and CDR2 is SASEGT. DNA for the CDR3: TGTGCCACCGCAATTCGGGCGGCATACAATGAGCAGTTCTTC. Its protein product is CATAIRAAYNEQFF.

This chain uses TRBV14 with TRBJ2-7; no clear D. Trimming took 4 bases from V and 2 from J, leaving 15 bases between them. This CDR3 is 15 amino acids long. Looked up from germline, CDR1 is SGHDN and CDR2 is FVKESK. CDR3 nucleotide sequence: TGTGCCAGCAGCCCCCTTCGCGGCCTCCCCTACGAGCAGTACTTC. Translated, it gives CASSPLRGLPYEQYF.

The sample holds many counts of this clonotype. The chain links TRBV29-1 to TRBJ2-1; 7 bases map to TRBD2. Germline-derived CDR1 and CDR2 are SQVTM and ANQGSEA. Trimming took 4 bases from V and 10 from J; bases not matched to a gene: 10. This CDR3 is 13 amino acids long. CDR3 in DNA: TGCAGCGTTGCGCGGGAACTAGCGTCCGAGCAGTTCTTC. This encodes CSVARELASEQFF.

The V call is TRBV28, the J call TRBJ1-1; D not resolved. The CDR3 is 14 residues long. CDR1 is MDHEN and CDR2 is SYDVKM in the germline V gene. V was pared by 4 bases and J by 8 bases, with 17 bases between. The CDR3 sequence: CASSSLRAGGEAFF. CDR3 sequence (DNA): TGTGCCAGCAGTTCCCTTCGAGCTGGCGGCGAAGCTTTCTTT.

This clonotype occurred many times. The rearrangement joins TRBV5-1 to TRBJ1-1; 7 bases fit TRBD1. V was clipped by 5 bases and J by 2 bases; unmatched bases: 24. Looked up from germline, CDR1 is SGHRS and CDR2 is YFSETQ. The length of the CDR3 is 20 residues. The CDR3, as DNA: TGCGCCAGCAGACGAGAAGTGGGACAGAACCACACATTGCGCAACACTGAAGCTTTCTTT. Translated: CASRREVGQNHTLRNTEAFF. Drawing the rest from reference TRBV5-1 and TRBJ1-1, the complete variable domain is KAGVTQTPRYLIKTRGQQVTLSCSPISGHRSVSWYQQTPGQGLQFLFEYFSETQRNKGNFPGRFSGRQFSNSRSEMNVSTLELGDSALYLCASRREVGQNHTLRNTEAFFGQGTRLTVV.

In its sample, this clonotype was seen many times. The chain is built from TRBV29-1 and TRBJ2-3; D tentatively fits TRBD1 or TRBD2 (5 bases each). Looked up from germline, CDR1 is SQVTM and CDR2 is ANQGSEA. V was pared by 8 bases and J by 6 bases, with 15 bases between. CDR3 length: 12 residues. The CDR3 DNA is TGCAGCACCCGGGTCGGGGCGGATACGCAGTATTTT. Translated: CSTRVGADTQYF.